This T cell receptor (beta chain) was captured in a study of cytomegalovirus exposure and HLA in healthy donors (dated by TCRdb to 2016 to 2017). Some background on the complete study: In an earlier analysis of under 750 of the donors, 250 to 350 Gb of sequence data and some 100 million unique TCR beta sequences from about 190 million T cells were reported. Across around 400 genotyped donors of the cohort, an average of about 200,000 unique TCR beta nucleotide sequences per donor were sequenced, and 15% to 20% of those sequences were non-productive. Class I and class II HLA loci were covered by the typing at four-digit resolution. An early release that covered some 630 HLA-typed donors contained about 300 gigabases of sequencing data and approximately 85 million unique TCR sequences. In a later genetic analysis, genome-wide SNP genotypes for about three fifths of the 666 donors were used, and that subset was treated as a discovery cohort. The number of donors typed differed by locus, with roughly 629-640 for A, B, C, DRB1 and DQB1, around 500 for DQA1, over 600 for DPA1, and over 400 for DPB1. Of the approximately 400 genotyped donors, 70% to 90% were placed in the genetic ancestry cluster associated with self-reported Caucasian donors. Using immunosequencing, the study profiled T cell repertoires from about 650 subjects and related those repertoires to cytomegalovirus serostatus. Roughly five DR-DQ haplotypes were handled as single units for association and clustering because linkage in the cohort was strong. In the later analysis, no new phenotypic data were used to find candidate immune exposures; instead, reliance was placed on TCR beta sequences and their occurrence across donors. The aim of the study was to test whether cataloging public T cell receptors could identify signatures of past pathogen exposure. All discovery cohort repertoires had been generated on a single sequencing platform. Donor age, sex, ethnicity and CMV serostatus were compiled alongside the repertoire data. In a later analysis, previously published TCR beta repertoires from 666 donors were re-analyzed and high-resolution HLA genotyping was added so that TCR occurrence patterns could be studied. To predict cytomegalovirus infection status, the study combined high-throughput TCR immunosequencing, statistical association of individual TCRs with disease status, and machine learning. A separate validation cohort of roughly 130 different subjects was used in addition to the roughly 720-subject first cohort. An earlier analysis of around 640 of the donors used high-throughput TCR beta sequencing to judge whether each TCR beta V gene segment behaved as functional or pseudogenic.

The CDR1 and CDR2 encoded by the germline V gene (reference sequence) are SGHAT and FQDESV. The CDR3 goes from the cysteine to the phenylalanine over 13 residues. Of all the DNA, just the CDR3 is kept, 39 bases in frame from base 1. V and J lose 0 bases and 6 bases, and a span of 9 bases separates them. The research as a whole found: Several of the top co-occurrence clusters appeared to be linked to parvovirus B19, influenza, CMV and Epstein-Barr virus, according to a later analysis. Compared with the roughly 700-donor mean, donors in an Asian-associated ancestry cluster had fewer N-insertions in productive TCRs, according to a later genetic analysis. When HLA alleles, especially DR and DQ, strongly co-occurred, attributing TCR associations to individual alleles was difficult. The presence/absence analyses assumed that sequencing depth was roughly uniform across donors, and that assumption may not be true. In vitro tests confirmed that a few of the cytomegalovirus-associated TCR beta chains recognize cytomegalovirus antigens. This cohort had only TCR beta chains sequenced, and the lack of alpha or paired-chain data limited which features could be detected. In a later genetic analysis, a missense DCLRE1C variant was associated with V-gene and J-gene trimming of TCR beta chains, and the association was replicated in an independent cohort. The 87-base-pair reads could not distinguish some IMGT-functional V segments, including TRBV6-2 and TRBV6-3, so those segments were excluded. The study gave a list of under 200 TCR beta chains associated with cytomegalovirus. An earlier analysis of some 560 of the donors showed that most TCR beta V segments appeared in productive rearrangements either about 87% or about 30% of the time, which broadly matched IMGT annotations. According to a later analysis, most CMV-associated TCR beta chains appeared to be HLA-restricted, and the HLA associations seemed to be driven largely by CMV exposure. In both the original and validation cohorts, the classifier was reported to diagnose cytomegalovirus status with high specificity and sensitivity. At a false discovery rate of 0.05, a later analysis linked approximately 18,000 TCR beta sequences to specific HLA alleles. The authors suggested that the approach could potentially be generalized to other disease states and immunological phenotypes. A further reported finding was that TCR beta sequences accurately predicted the HLA-A and HLA-B alleles for most subjects in the first cohort. While some public TCRs were present in many individuals, most TCR sequences turned up only very rarely across donors. In a later analysis, the rate of TCR association differed among HLA loci, with DRB1 alleles having the most associated TCRs and HLA-C alleles having the fewest. For the cohort, immune exposure information was limited to CMV serostatus. A group of highly shared sequence variants was considered likely to be a technical artifact of the sequencing pipeline. In a later analysis, HLA-associated TCR beta chains were found to be more clonally expanded and to have lower generation probabilities than equally common non-associated chains. HLA typing was unavailable for some donors at each locus, so association tests used only the typed subset. The earlier analysis of 450 to 700 of the donors excluded some 15 rarely observed V segments, including chromosome 9 orphons, because counts were too low. Correlated functional status among segregating V segments might be attributable to linkage disequilibrium, but an unknown experimental factor could not be ruled out.

Preparation of the library involved the immunoSEQ multiplex PCR assay. For the multiplex PCR, a mixture combining 60 forward primers for TCR Vbeta segments and 13 reverse primers for TCR Jbeta segments was used. Amplification of the CDR3 region of rearranged TCR beta genes was performed with a multiplex PCR assay on genomic DNA. Amplified TCR beta libraries were sequenced as 87-base-pair reads on the Illumina HiSeq System. The authors' pipeline ran thus. Across the 600 to 700 repertoires, a later analysis counted about 81 million unique TCR beta chains, around 11 million of which were shared by at least two donors. Raw reads were error-corrected and collapsed into unique sequences by a nearest-neighbor algorithm in which closely related sequences were merged to remove PCR and sequencing errors. To assign V, D and J gene segments, CDR3 sequences were aligned to IMGT reference sequences. Each retained sequence needed at least a six-nucleotide match to both a V gene segment and a J gene segment. A rearrangement was called productive if the CDR3 had no stop codons and remained in frame with V and J, and every other rearrangement was called non-productive. CDR3 was defined according to IMGT convention as the region running from the second conserved V-encoded cysteine to the conserved J-encoded phenylalanine. Sequences without an unambiguous match to a single V gene segment were excluded from the earlier analysis of 500 to 700 of the donors. In an earlier analysis of 500 to 750 of the donors, V segments were called functional above 56.7% productive rearrangements and were called segregating when the between-donor standard deviation exceeded 5%. To diagnose cytomegalovirus status from the catalog of TCR beta chain sequences, a statistical classification framework was built. In a later analysis, TCR nucleotide sequences were compared against IMGT/GENE-DB human TR gene sequences so that V and J genes could be assigned. In a later analysis, CDR3 sequences and most-parsimonious VDJ recombination scenarios were assigned using the TCRdist pipeline. In a later analysis, every TCR beta chain was defined by the combination of its CDR3 amino acid sequence and its V-gene family, and reads without a unique V-gene family were dropped. A later analysis removed over 500 highly shared, low-generation-probability nucleotide sequences to deal with suspected cross-contamination and a sequencing artifact. In a later analysis, a clonal expansion index was calculated for each public chain from normalized within-repertoire ranks of inferred template counts. A later analysis computed generation probabilities with a VDJ recombination model fitted to out-of-frame rearrangements, and checked the results against IGoR. Hypergeometric tests were used in a later analysis to score TCR-TCR, TCR-HLA and TCR-CMV co-occurrence, with a repertoire-size bias correction applied to the TCR pairs. False discovery rates were estimated in a later analysis by permuting HLA or CMV assignments 20 times. In a later analysis, co-occurring TCRs were grouped using DBSCAN, and TCRdist sequence similarity was added for clustering within HLA-allele-positive subsets. Repertoires with fewer than 30,000 or more than 120,000 public chains were left out of co-occurrence clustering, as were four to six repertoires with anomalous nucleotide sharing. TCRdb holds this immuneACCESS table with in-frame rearrangements only. Some clones are missing; in checked studies, unresolved V genes explain under half, and the rest has no known cause. The V and J calls and clone size come from that table; D and trimming were worked out from the DNA. The sample table holds around 190,000 clones, of which around 78% were seen once. The top ten clonotypes cover about 14% of the sample.

Turning to this clone: Which antigen it targets is not known. Per-base quality was not reported, and no clone a single base away is much larger than it.

The cohort comprised some 730 healthy bone marrow donors. All cohort members were sampled while nominally healthy, although unrecorded immune exposures were likely present. The donor tested CMV seropositive and was one of the 289 seropositive cohort members. Each donor provided a peripheral blood sample, and peripheral blood mononuclear cells were used for TCR beta sequencing. Genomic DNA extraction from the blood cell samples was performed with the Qiagen DNeasy Blood Extraction Kit. The sample comprised PBMCs. The V and J genes are TRBV11-1 and TRBJ2-7; the best D guess is TRBD1, with 5 bases matching. The TCR was taken from a woman aged 25-40 years in good health and CMV-seropositive. The CDR3 reads CASSLAVGLEQYF. Read as DNA, the sequence is TGTGCCAGCAGCTTAGCGGTGGGGCTCGAGCAGTACTTC. Reference TRBV11-1 and TRBJ2-7 proteins supply the regions before and after the CDR3; the full variable domain is: EAEVAQSPRYKITEKSQAVAFWCDPISGHATLYWYRQILGQGPELLVQFQDESVVDDSQLPKDRFSAERLKGVDSTLKIQPAELGDSAMYLCASSLAVGLEQYFGPGTRLTVT.